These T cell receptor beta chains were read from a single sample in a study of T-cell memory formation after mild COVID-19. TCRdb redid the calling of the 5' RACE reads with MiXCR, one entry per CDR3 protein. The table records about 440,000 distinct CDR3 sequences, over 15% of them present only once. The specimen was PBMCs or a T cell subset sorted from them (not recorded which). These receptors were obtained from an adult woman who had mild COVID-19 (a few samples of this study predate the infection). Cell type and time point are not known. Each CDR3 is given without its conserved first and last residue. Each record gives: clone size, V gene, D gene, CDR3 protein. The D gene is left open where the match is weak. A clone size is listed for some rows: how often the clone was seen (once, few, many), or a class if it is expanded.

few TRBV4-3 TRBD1 ASSQVTGVYEKLF
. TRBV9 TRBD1 ASRTGGGGGTEAF
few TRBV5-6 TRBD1 ASSPGDSAYEQY
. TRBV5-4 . ASSLGQGSREQY
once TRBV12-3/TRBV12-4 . ASSFDPLGGYT
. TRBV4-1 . ASSQDLTQY
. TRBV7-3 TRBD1 ASSLTSGTGVYGYT
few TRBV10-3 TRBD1 AIRATDRGRAF
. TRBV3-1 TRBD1 ASSQDPTGLLNTEAF
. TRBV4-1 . ASSPQHRQVNTGELF
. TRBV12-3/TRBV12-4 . ASSLFRGYEQY
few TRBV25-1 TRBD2 ASQGGGGETQY
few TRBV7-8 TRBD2 ASSPPRGASGGYNEQF
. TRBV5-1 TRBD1 ASSHGQGNEQF
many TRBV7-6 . ASSLGAQWKETQY
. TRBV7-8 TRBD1 ASSLYPGTGVFGIQY
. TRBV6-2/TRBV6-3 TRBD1 ASSFPRDRSTNEKLF
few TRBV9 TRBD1 ASSYDPGTANTGELF
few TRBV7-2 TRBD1 ASSPIRDSHREQY
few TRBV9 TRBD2 ASSVTGGPNEQF
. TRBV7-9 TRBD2 ASSPSLAIPPY
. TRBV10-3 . AISEPDRFYEQY
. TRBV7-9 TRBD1 ASSRDLTGVGTEAF
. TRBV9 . ASSVGDGDYNEQF
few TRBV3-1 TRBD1 ASSQTPGTGKETQY
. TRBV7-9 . ASSGFNEQY
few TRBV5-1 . ASSLVGGREAF
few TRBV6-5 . ASSPGQLNQPQH
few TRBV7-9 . ASSFPPNTEAF
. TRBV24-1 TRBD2 ATAPYGGITGELF
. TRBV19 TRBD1 ASRWTGDHYEQY
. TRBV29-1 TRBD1 SVPWTGGYTEAF
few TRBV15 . ATSRDRWRKGSGANVLT
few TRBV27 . ASAVTDEDTEAF
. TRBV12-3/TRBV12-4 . ASSLAGQQNTEAF
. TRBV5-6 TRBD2 ASRRTSGLRAEQY
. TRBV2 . ASRVDPTGFGELF
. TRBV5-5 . ASSFQLISYNEQF
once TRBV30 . AWSDTGSSGNTIY
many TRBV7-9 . ASSPYTVGEQY
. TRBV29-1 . SVERDYGYT
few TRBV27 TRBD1 ASSSGTERIAF
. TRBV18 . ASSPKRDSDTGELF
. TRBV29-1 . SVQGGAWDIQY
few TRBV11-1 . ASNRNVQDEAF
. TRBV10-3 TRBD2 AISNSGVEETQY
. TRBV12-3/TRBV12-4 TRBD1 ASSSLSGGASGGYT
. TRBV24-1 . ATSNTDTQY
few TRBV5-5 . ASSPTLGYSNQPQH
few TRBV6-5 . ASSRHREPYEQY
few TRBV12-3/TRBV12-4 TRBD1 ATLTGGLGYT
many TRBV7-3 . ASRRENGELF
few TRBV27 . ASSRDWNTEAF
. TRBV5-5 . ASSLVPFPSGEEGYT
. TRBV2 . ASRGESNQPQH
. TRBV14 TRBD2 ASSQGPGLAQPLTDTQY
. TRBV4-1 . ASTTVLQGRNTEAF
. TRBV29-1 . SVEEQGGTEAF
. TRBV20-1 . SARVRQRDRSSYEQY